Listed here is a single T cell receptor (beta chain). This entry is derived from a study of monozygotic twins with inflammatory bowel disease. Each sample had eight separate cDNA synthesis reactions. Template switching incorporated UMIs with a 6-nucleotide sample barcode. Two nested PCRs, run for approximately 16 and 9 cycles, were applied to TCRalpha and TCRbeta cDNA. TCRdb reprocessed the 5' RACE reads, keeping one entry per CDR3 protein, no DNA. The sample totals 300,000 to 450,000 distinct CDR3 sequences. The germline V gene encodes CDR1 MRHNA and CDR2 SNTAGT. There are 14 residues in the CDR3. The TCR was taken from a human donor with ulcerative colitis or Crohn's disease, or a healthy co-twin of an affected twin (not recorded which). The sample was blood. The chain has TRBV6-4 and TRBJ2-1; TCRdb's D call of TRBD1 is untestable without DNA. The CDR3 sequence: CASSMGGEVNEQFF.